The 14 T cell receptor beta chains presented below share a single source sample, sequenced in a study of blood T cells in healthy people across ages. Primed by a sample-barcoded 5' primer and a J-beta primer mix, a second PCR proceeded for roughly 7 to 11 cycles. TCRdb re-analysed the 5' RACE reads in MiXCR, keeping a single row per CDR3 protein. Of approximately 850,000 distinct CDR3 sequences detected, 58% appear once; the ten largest clones hold around 22%. The sequencing sample was made of blood. The receptors shown here come from a man aged 25-45 years in good health.

The chain combines TRBV6-2 or TRBV6-3 with TRBJ2-7, with D unresolved. In germline, CDR1 is MNHEY, CDR2 SVGEGT. The V end was cut by 5 bases, the J end by 6 bases, with 11 bases between. CDR3 length: 12 residues. The DNA for the CDR3 is TGTGCCAGCAGTCGATCCTCACCCGAGCAGTACTTC. Its translation: CASSRSSPEQYF.

This clonotype was detected many times. The chain is built from TRBV20-1 and TRBJ2-1; 11 bases agree with TRBD2. CDR3 length: 16 amino acids. CDR1 is DFQATT and CDR2 is SNEGSKA in the germline V gene (reference sequence). Trimming took 6 bases from V and 4 from J; bases not matched to a gene: 11. CDR3 in amino acids: CSASTGGTSGYNEQFF. CDR3 DNA: TGCAGTGCCTCCACCGGGGGGACTAGCGGATACAATGAGCAGTTCTTC.

Only a few counts were recorded for this clonotype. This chain uses TRBV3-1 with TRBJ2-6, with D unresolved. The CDR3 runs to 16 residues. In germline, CDR1 is LGHDT, CDR2 YNNKEL (reference sequence). The ends were cut back, 1 base at V and 1 base at J, with 8 bases in the middle. The CDR3 DNA reads TGTGCCAGCAGCCAAGTTCAGTTATCTGGGGCCAACGTCCTGACTTTC. Amino acid sequence: CASSQVQLSGANVLTF.

The chain carries TRBV7-2 and TRBJ2-7; 11 bases agree with TRBD2. From germline, CDR1 is SGHTA and CDR2 FQGNSA. V was clipped by 0 bases and J by 3 bases; unmatched bases: 7. CDR3 size: 17 residues. CDR3 sequence reads: CASSLAALAGGYYEQYF. The CDR3 DNA sequence: TGTGCCAGCAGCTTAGCGGCGCTAGCGGGGGGATACTACGAGCAGTACTTC.

The chain joins TRBV24-1 to TRBJ2-1; possibly TRBD1 or TRBD2 for D (5 bases each). Germline lookup yields CDR1 KGHDR and CDR2 SFDVKD. The CDR3 spans 16 residues. Trimming shortened V by 4 bases and J by 8 bases, and 20 bases separated the two germline ends. CDR3 bases: TGTGCCACCAGTGACCCTGCGGTCCACCGGGGCCATGAGCAGTTCTTC. This encodes CATSDPAVHRGHEQFF.

The J gene is TRBJ2-1, the V gene TRBV15; 8 bases are a match to TRBD2. In germline, CDR1 is LNHNV, CDR2 YYDKDF (reference sequence). J gave up 5 bases and V 3 bases, and 9 bases lay outside the gene matches. CDR3 length: 16 amino acids. The DNA for the CDR3 is TGTGCCACCAGCAGTCTAGCGGGCGGCCGCGACAATGAGCAGTTCTTC. The encoded protein is CATSSLAGGRDNEQFF.

V usage is TRBV11-2 and J usage is TRBJ2-2, with D perhaps TRBD2 (5 bases). Trimming took off 7 bases at V and 7 bases at J, with 10 bases between the two ends. The CDR3 consists of 12 residues. Germline CDR1 and CDR2: SGHAT and FQNNGV. The CDR3 DNA is TGTGCCAGCACACCGGCGGGCGGGGAGCTGTTTTTT. This gives the protein CASTPAGGELFF. Together with reference TRBV11-2 and TRBJ2-2, the CDR3 gives the full variable domain: EAGVAQSPRYKIIEKRQSVAFWCNPISGHATLYWYQQILGQGPKLLIQFQNNGVVDDSQLPKDRFSAERLKGVDSTLKIQPAKLEDSAVYLCASTPAGGELFFGEGSRLTVL.

This clonotype was seen a handful of times. This chain uses TRBV12-3 or TRBV12-4 with TRBJ2-7, with 11 bases matching TRBD1. CDR3 size: 14 residues. With 9 bases clipped from V and 3 bases from J, the junction kept 7 bases outside the gene matches. CDR3 sequence reads: CASKTGTGGYEQYF. CDR3 bases: TGTGCCAGTAAGACCGGGACAGGGGGCTACGAGCAGTACTTC.

The chain employs TRBV3-1 and TRBJ1-2; D is undetermined. This CDR3 has 13 amino acids. CDR1 is LGHDT, CDR2 YNNKEL, per germline (reference sequence). Between the trimmed V and J ends, which lost 3 bases and 5 bases, there was a span of 10 bases. The CDR3 nucleotides are TGTGCCAGCAGCCAGTGGGGTGGTTATGGCTACACCTTC. This encodes CASSQWGGYGYTF.

This clonotype appeared a few times. The J gene is TRBJ1-2, the V gene TRBV29-1; tentative D call: TRBD1 (5 bases). The V and J ends lost 2 bases and 8 bases respectively, with 15 bases between them. The V gene's germline CDR1 is SQVTM and CDR2 ANQGSEA. The CDR3 extends over 13 amino acids. CDR3 region: CSVERGRVGGYTF. The CDR3 nucleotides read TGCAGCGTTGAACGGGGGAGGGTAGGAGGCTACACCTTC.

This chain connects TRBV20-1 to TRBJ2-3; tentatively, D is TRBD2 (6 bases). This CDR3 is built from 14 residues. Looked up from germline, CDR1 is DFQATT and CDR2 is SNEGSKA (reference sequence). Trimming cost V 6 bases and J 2 bases, with 15 bases left between them. The CDR3 sequence is CSAQWGLLTDTQYF. In nucleotides, the CDR3 is TGCAGTGCGCAGTGGGGACTTCTCACAGATACGCAGTATTTT.

The chain joins TRBV6-5 to TRBJ1-2, with TRBD1 as a possible D gene (5 bases). There are 15 residues in the CDR3. Trimming shortened V by 2 bases and J by 9 bases, and 19 bases separated the two germline ends. The germline V gene has CDR1 MNHEY and CDR2 SVGAGI. The CDR3 sequence is CASSYEGTGEHSYTF. For the CDR3, the DNA is TGTGCCAGCAGTTACGAAGGGACCGGGGAGCATAGCTACACCTTC.

This clonotype came up a few times. This sequence joins TRBV9 and TRBJ2-2, with D possibly matching TRBD1 (5 bases). This CDR3 comprises 13 residues. V shed 4 bases and J shed 4 bases, with 8 bases lying between them. The V gene's germline CDR1 is SGDLS and CDR2 YYNGEE. The CDR3 nucleotides read TGTGCCAGCAGCCCAGGGCCCACCGGGGAGCTGTTTTTT. Protein: CASSPGPTGELFF.

This clonotype was observed a single time. The rearrangement uses TRBV20-1 and TRBJ2-1; 8 bases agree with TRBD2. This CDR3 contains 17 residues. Looked up from germline, CDR1 is DFQATT and CDR2 is SNEGSKA (reference sequence). Trimming at V came to 4 bases and at J to 2 bases, leaving 13 bases not matched to a gene. CDR3 DNA sequence: TGCAGTGCTACGGGTTGGGCCGGGACTAGACCCTACAATGAGCAGTTCTTC. Its translation: CSATGWAGTRPYNEQFF.